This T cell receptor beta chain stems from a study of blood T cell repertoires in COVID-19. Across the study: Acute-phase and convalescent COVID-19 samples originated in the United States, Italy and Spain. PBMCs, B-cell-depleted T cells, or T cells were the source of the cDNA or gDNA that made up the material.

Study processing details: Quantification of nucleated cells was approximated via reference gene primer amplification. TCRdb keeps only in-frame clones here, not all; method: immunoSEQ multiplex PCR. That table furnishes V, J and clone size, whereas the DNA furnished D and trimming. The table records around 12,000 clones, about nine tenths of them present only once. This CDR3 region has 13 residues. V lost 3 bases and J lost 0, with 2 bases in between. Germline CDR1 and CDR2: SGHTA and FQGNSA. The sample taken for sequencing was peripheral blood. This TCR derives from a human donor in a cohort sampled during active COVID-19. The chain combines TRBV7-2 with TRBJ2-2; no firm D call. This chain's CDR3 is CASSFANTGELFF. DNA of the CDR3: TGTGCCAGCAGCTTCGCGAACACCGGGGAGCTGTTTTTT.